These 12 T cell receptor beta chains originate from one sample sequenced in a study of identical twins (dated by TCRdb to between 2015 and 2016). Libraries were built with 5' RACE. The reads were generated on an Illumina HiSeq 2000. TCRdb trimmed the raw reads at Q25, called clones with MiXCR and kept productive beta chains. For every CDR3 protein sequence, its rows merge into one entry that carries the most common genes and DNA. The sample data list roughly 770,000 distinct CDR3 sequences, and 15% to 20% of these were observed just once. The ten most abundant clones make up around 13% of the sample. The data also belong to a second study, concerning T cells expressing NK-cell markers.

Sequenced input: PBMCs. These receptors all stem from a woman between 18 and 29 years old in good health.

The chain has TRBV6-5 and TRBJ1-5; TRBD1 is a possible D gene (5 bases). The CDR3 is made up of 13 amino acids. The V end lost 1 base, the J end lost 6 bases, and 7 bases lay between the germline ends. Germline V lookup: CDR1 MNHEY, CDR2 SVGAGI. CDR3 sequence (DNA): TGTGCCAGCAGTTACTTTGGGGGTCAGCCCCAGCATTTT. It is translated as CASSYFGGQPQHF.

The CDR3 DNA reads as TGTGCCAGCAGCCCGGGACTAGCGGGGAGAGCTAGCACAGATACGCAGTATTTT. It codes for CASSPGLAGRASTDTQYF. J is TRBJ2-3 and V is TRBV9; 13 positions agree with TRBD2. V dropped 4 bases and J dropped 0; count of bases not matched to a gene: 8. This CDR3 spans 18 amino acids. Germline values: CDR1 SGDLS, CDR2 YYNGEE. Based on the CDR3 plus reference TRBV9 and TRBJ2-3, the full variable domain is DSGVTQTPKHLITATGQRVTLRCSPRSGDLSVYWYQQSLDQGLQFLIQYYNGEERAKGNILERFSAQQFPDLHSELNLSSLELGDSALYFCASSPGLAGRASTDTQYFGPGTRLTVL.

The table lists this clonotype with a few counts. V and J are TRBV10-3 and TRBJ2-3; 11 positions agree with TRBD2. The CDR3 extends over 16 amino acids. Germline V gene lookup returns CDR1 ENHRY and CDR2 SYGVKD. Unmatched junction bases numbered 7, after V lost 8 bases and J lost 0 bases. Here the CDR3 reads CAIGLAGSLSTDTQYF. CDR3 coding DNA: TGTGCCATCGGACTAGCGGGCTCACTAAGCACAGATACGCAGTATTTT.

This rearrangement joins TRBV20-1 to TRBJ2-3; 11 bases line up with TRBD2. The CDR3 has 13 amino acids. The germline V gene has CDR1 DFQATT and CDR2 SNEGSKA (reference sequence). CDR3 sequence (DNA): TGCAGGGGTAGCGGGGGGGGTGCAGATACGCAGTATTTT. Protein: CRGSGGGADTQYF.

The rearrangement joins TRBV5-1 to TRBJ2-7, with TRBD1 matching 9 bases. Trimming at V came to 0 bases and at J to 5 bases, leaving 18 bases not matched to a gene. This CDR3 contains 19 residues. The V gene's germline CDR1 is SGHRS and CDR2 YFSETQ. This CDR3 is CASSLARSYRDRVVDEQYF. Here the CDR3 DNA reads TGCGCCAGCAGCTTGGCCCGTTCTTACAGGGACAGGGTCGTTGACGAGCAGTACTTC.

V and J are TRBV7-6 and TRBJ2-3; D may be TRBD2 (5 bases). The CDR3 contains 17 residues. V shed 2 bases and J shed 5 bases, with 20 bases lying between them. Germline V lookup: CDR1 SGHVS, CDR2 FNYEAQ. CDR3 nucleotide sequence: TGTGCCAGCAGCTTAAGAGACTATGGTCATGTGGGAGATACGCAGTATTTT. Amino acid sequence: CASSLRDYGHVGDTQYF.

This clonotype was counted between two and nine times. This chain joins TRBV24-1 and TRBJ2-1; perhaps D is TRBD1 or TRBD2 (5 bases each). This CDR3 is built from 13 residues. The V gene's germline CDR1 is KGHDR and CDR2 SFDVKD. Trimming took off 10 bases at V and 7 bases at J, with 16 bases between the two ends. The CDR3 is CATGQGGLNEQFF. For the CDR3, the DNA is TGTGCCACGGGGCAGGGCGGGCTGAATGAGCAGTTCTTC.

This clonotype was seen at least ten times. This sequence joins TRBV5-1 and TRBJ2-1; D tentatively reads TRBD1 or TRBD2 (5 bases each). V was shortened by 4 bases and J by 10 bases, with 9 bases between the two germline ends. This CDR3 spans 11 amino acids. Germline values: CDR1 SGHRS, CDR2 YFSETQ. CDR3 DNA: TGCGCCAGCAGCGGGGACGAAGAGCAGTTCTTC. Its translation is CASSGDEEQFF.

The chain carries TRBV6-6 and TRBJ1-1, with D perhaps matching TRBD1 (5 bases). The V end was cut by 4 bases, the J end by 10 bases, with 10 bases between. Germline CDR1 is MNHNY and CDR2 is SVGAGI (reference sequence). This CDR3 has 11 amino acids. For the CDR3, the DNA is TGTGCCAGCAGTTTCAGGGTAGGAGCTTTCTTT. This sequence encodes CASSFRVGAFF.

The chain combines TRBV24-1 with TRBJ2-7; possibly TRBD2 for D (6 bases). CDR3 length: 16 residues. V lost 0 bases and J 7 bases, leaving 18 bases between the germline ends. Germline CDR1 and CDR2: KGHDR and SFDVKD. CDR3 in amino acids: CATSDLPPRRVWEQYF. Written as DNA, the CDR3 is TGTGCCACCAGTGATTTGCCACCGAGGAGGGTTTGGGAGCAGTACTTC.

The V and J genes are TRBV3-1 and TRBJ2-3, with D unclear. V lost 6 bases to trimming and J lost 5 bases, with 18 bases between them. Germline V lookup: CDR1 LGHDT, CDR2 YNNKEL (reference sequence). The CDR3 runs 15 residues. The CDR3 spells CASRGRGPFRDTQYF. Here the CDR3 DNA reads TGTGCCAGCAGAGGTCGAGGACCCTTTAGAGATACGCAGTATTTT.

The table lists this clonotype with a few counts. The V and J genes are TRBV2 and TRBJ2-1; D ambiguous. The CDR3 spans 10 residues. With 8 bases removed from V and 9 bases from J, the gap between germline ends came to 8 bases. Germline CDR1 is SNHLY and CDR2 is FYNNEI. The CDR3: CASLYVEQFF. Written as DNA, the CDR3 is TGTGCCAGCTTGTATGTTGAGCAGTTCTTC. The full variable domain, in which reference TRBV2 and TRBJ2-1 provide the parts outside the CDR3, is EPEVTQTPSHQVTQMGQEVILRCVPISNHLYFYWYRQILGQKVEFLVSFYNNEISEKSEIFDDQFSVERPDGSNFTLKIRSTKLEDSAMYFCASLYVEQFFGPGTRLTVL.